The clone carrying this T cell receptor (beta chain) came up a few times. Its antigen is currently unknown. The V gene's germline CDR1 is MGHDK and CDR2 SYGVNS. Trimming took off 7 bases at V and 3 bases at J, with 7 bases between the two ends. The length of the CDR3 is 11 residues. The record originates from a study of naive and memory T cell subsets. Two oligonucleotides, mixed equimolar, formed the beta constant-region primer covering TRBC1 and TRBC2. Four rounds of PCR amplified the ligated cDNA using nested alpha and beta constant-region primers plus SP2. An oligonucleotide with the SP2 primer and a 12-nucleotide UMI was ligated to the cDNA 3' end. TCRdb itself ran the UMI-ligation and nested PCR reads through MiXCR, one entry per CDR3 protein. The table includes 140,000 to 150,000 distinct CDR3 sequences, roughly 20% detected once. CD8 T cells were positively selected from what remained after CD4 positive selection. Four subsets defined by CD45RA and CD27 were sorted after CD3, CD4, CD8 and live/dead staining.

General observations from the study: Naive repertoires, especially CD8, held a few larger clonotypes, possibly memory cells re-expressing CD45RA.

Sequencing was carried out using naive CD4+ T cells from blood. The gene calls are TRBV25-1 and TRBJ2-7; D unresolved. The TCR was taken from a human donor in good health. The DNA for the CDR3 is TGTGCCAGCAAGCGCCTCTACGAGCAGTACTTC. Its protein is CASKRLYEQYF.